This TCR beta chain emerged from a study of OX40 agonist ivuxolimab in advanced cancers. Overall study: Dose-escalation cases comprised hepatocellular carcinoma, melanoma, renal cell or head and neck cancer. Partial response was recorded in three patients: one hepatocellular carcinoma and two cutaneous melanoma cases.

In the case of this clone: Its matching antigen is unknown.

Sequenced by immunoSEQ multiplex PCR; TCRdb stores in-frame clones only, minus some. The table shows around 60,000 clones, with about nine tenths occurring only once. Study outcomes and limitations: It was also the case that some nonresponders had low normalized T-cell clonal expansion. It was not determined which antigens were specifically recognized by the peripheral T cells that had undergone clonal expansion.

The TCR was taken from an adult with an advanced solid tumor such as melanoma, head and neck, liver or kidney cancer. The sequencing used CD4+ or CD8+ T cells sorted from blood, collected in a trial of the OX40 agonist ivuxolimab.

CDR3 nucleotides: TGTGCCAGCAGCCCAGGGATGGAGACCCAGTACTTC. Amino acid sequence: CASSPGMETQYF. The chain links TRBV7-6 to TRBJ2-5, with a possible D match to TRBD1 (5 bases). CDR3 size: 12 residues. Trimming shortened V by 5 bases and J by 5 bases, and 9 bases separated the two germline ends. The V gene's germline CDR1 is SGHVS and CDR2 FNYEAQ. The full variable domain, completed using reference TRBV7-6 and TRBJ2-5, is GAGVSQSPRYKVTKRGQDVALRCDPISGHVSLYWYRQALGQGPEFLTYFNYEAQQDKSGLPNDRFSAERPEGSISTLTIQRTEQRDSAMYRCASSPGMETQYFGPGTRLLVL.